Following are 24 T cell receptor beta chains from one sample sequenced in a study of T-cell memory formation after mild COVID-19. TCRdb redid the calling of the 5' RACE reads with MiXCR, one entry per CDR3 protein. The sample consists of a few hundred thousand distinct CDR3 sequences, approximately 16% of them appearing once. Sequenced: PBMCs or a T cell subset sorted from them (not recorded which). The receptors here all came from a man between 18 and 35 years old who had mild COVID-19 (a few samples of this study predate the infection). Cell type and time point are not known.

The chain's CDR3 is CASSYQGANEKLFF. CDR3 DNA: TGTGCCAGCAGCTATCAGGGGGCTAATGAAAAACTGTTTTTT. The rearrangement joins TRBV7-2 to TRBJ1-4, with 7 bases aligning to TRBD1. CDR1 SGHTA and CDR2 FQGNSA come from the germline V gene. The CDR3 sequence is 14 residues long. Unmatched junction bases numbered 2, after V lost 4 bases and J lost 3 bases.

This clonotype has ten or more counts. The rearrangement joins TRBV7-2 to TRBJ2-3; 10 bases line up with TRBD2. J lost 1 base, V lost 3 bases, and 7 bases had no gene match. Germline loops: CDR1 SGHTA, CDR2 FQGNSA. This CDR3 is built from 17 residues. CDR3: CASSFRLAGDRTDTQYF. The CDR3 DNA is TGTGCCAGCAGCTTCCGCCTAGCGGGGGACCGCACAGATACGCAGTATTTT.

The rearrangement uses TRBV7-2 and TRBJ1-2, with a possible D match to TRBD1 (5 bases). Deletions cut 5 bases from V and 2 bases from J, with 12 bases between. Germline CDR1 SGHTA, CDR2 FQGNSA. The CDR3 extends over 14 amino acids. In DNA form, the CDR3 reads TGTGCCAGCAGCCCGACCCGGGGGAACTATGGCTACACCTTC. This codes for CASSPTRGNYGYTF. Supplemented by reference TRBV7-2 and TRBJ1-2, the full variable domain reads GAGVSQSPSNKVTEKGKDVELRCDPISGHTALYWYRQSLGQGLEFLIYFQGNSAPDKSGLPSDRFSAERTGGSVSTLTIQRTQQEDSAVYLCASSPTRGNYGYTFGSGTRLTVV.

This clonotype showed up just a few times. The chain is built from TRBV6-6 and TRBJ2-5; 8 nucleotides line up with TRBD1. The J segment lost 5 bases and the V segment lost 8 bases, leaving 10 bases of the junction unmatched. The germline V gene encodes CDR1 MNHNY and CDR2 SVGAGI (reference sequence). The CDR3 length is 14 residues. The CDR3 nucleotides read TGTGCCAGCTGCCGTCCAGGGGGCAGGGAGACCCAGTACTTC. Translating it yields CASCRPGGRETQYF.

There are many counts of this clonotype. This chain uses TRBV4-3 with TRBJ2-7; tentative D call: TRBD2 (5 bases). CDR1 LGHNA and CDR2 YSLEER come from the germline V gene. V was clipped by 8 bases and J by 4 bases, with 30 bases between them. This CDR3 is 18 amino acids long. The CDR3 spells CASQPRAERPPNYYEQYV. For the CDR3, the DNA is TGCGCCAGCCAGCCAAGGGCGGAGCGGCCCCCTAATTATTACGAGCAGTACGTC.

This clonotype appeared a few times. The genes are TRBV7-2 and TRBJ2-5, with D perhaps TRBD1 or TRBD2 (5 bases each). Trimming removed 5 bases from V and 5 bases from J, with 15 bases in between. The CDR3 totals 14 residues. The V gene's germline CDR1 is SGHTA and CDR2 FQGNSA. CDR3 DNA sequence: TGTGCCAGCAGCCCGATGGGGGTCTCGGAGACCCAGTACTTC. Amino acids: CASSPMGVSETQYF.

A remark on this clonotype: The junction departs from germline at one end; a sequencing error may be responsible. This chain links TRBV7-2 with TRBJ1-1; D possibly corresponds to TRBD1 (6 bases). CDR3 length: 14 amino acids. The germline V gene encodes CDR1 SGHTA and CDR2 FQGNSA. CDR3 loop: CASSFGGQNTEALF. Here the CDR3 DNA reads TGTGCCAGCAGCTTTGGGGGCCAGAACACTGAAGCTTTATTT.

V usage is TRBV10-3 and J usage is TRBJ2-5, with 7 bases aligning to TRBD2. V lost 5 bases and J lost 2; bases outside the gene matches: 8. The CDR3 runs 15 residues. Germline CDR1 ENHRY, CDR2 SYGVKD. The CDR3 nucleotides are TGTGCCATCAGTATCATGAAAGCGGGGCAAGAGACCCAGTACTTC. Translated, it gives CAISIMKAGQETQYF.

This clonotype has more than one count but fewer than ten. The V and J genes are TRBV7-9 and TRBJ2-3; 8 nucleotides line up with TRBD2. In germline, CDR1 is SEHNR, CDR2 FQNEAQ (reference sequence). V lost 5 bases and J lost 0; bases outside the gene matches: 7. CDR3 size: 16 residues. The DNA of the CDR3 is TGTGCCAGCAGCGGAGCGGGGGCCCAGAGCACAGATACGCAGTATTTT. This gives the protein CASSGAGAQSTDTQYF.

The chain is built from TRBV5-1 and TRBJ1-2; no definite D call. CDR1 and CDR2 (germline): SGHRS, YFSETQ. V shed 1 base and J shed 8 bases, with 9 bases lying between them. CDR3 length equals 12 residues. The CDR3 coding sequence is TGCGCCAGCAGCTTGAGTCAGTCCGGCTACACCTTC. It codes for CASSLSQSGYTF. Full variable domain (rest looked up from reference TRBV5-1 and TRBJ1-2): KAGVTQTPRYLIKTRGQQVTLSCSPISGHRSVSWYQQTPGQGLQFLFEYFSETQRNKGNFPGRFSGRQFSNSRSEMNVSTLELGDSALYLCASSLSQSGYTFGSGTRLTVV.

The sample holds a few counts of this clonotype. The rearrangement uses TRBV12-3 or TRBV12-4 and TRBJ1-5; no clear D gene. Trimming shortened V by 6 bases and J by 7 bases, and 16 bases separated the two germline ends. CDR3 length: 14 residues. CDR3 amino acids: CASSQGRRIQPQHF. CDR3 in DNA: TGTGCCAGCAGCCAAGGTCGCCGGATCCAGCCCCAGCATTTT.

This clonotype was seen only a few times. The chain links TRBV15 to TRBJ2-7; D is ambiguous. The V end was cut by 0 bases, the J end by 1 base, with 7 bases between. This CDR3 region has 14 residues. The germline CDR1 and CDR2 sequences are LNHNV and YYDKDF (reference sequence). CDR3 in DNA: TGTGCCACCAGCAGAGAGCGGCAGTCCTACGAGCAGTACTTC. It specifies CATSRERQSYEQYF.

This clonotype was detected a few times. The gene calls are TRBV2 and TRBJ2-3; D unclear. Trimming left V 1 base short and J 6 bases short, with 8 bases between. CDR1 SNHLY and CDR2 FYNNEI come from the germline V gene. The CDR3 spans 13 residues. The CDR3 is CASSEGLGDTQYF. As DNA, the CDR3 is TGTGCCAGCAGTGAAGGGTTAGGGGATACGCAGTATTTT.

This clonotype was observed a handful of times. CDR3 loop: CASTRGGRTDTQYF. The CDR3 coding sequence is TGCGCCAGCACGAGAGGGGGCCGCACAGATACGCAGTATTTT. The rearrangement uses TRBV5-1 and TRBJ2-3, with 7 bases lining up with TRBD1. Germline V lookup: CDR1 SGHRS, CDR2 YFSETQ. The CDR3 spans 14 residues. V dropped 6 bases and J dropped 1; count of bases not matched to a gene: 5.

The genes are TRBV30 and TRBJ1-1; D is undetermined. This CDR3 is built from 15 residues. V shed 2 bases and J shed 3 bases, with 16 bases lying between them. CDR1 is GTSNPN, CDR2 SVGIG, per germline (reference sequence). In DNA, the CDR3 is TGTGCCTGGAGTTGGGCTCCCAGACACGACACTGAAGCTTTCTTT. Translation: CAWSWAPRHDTEAFF. The whole variable domain, remainder taken from reference TRBV30 and TRBJ1-1, is SQTIHQWPATLVQPVGSPLSLECTVEGTSNPNLYWYRQAAGRGLQLLFYSVGIGQISSEVPQNLSASRPQDRQFILSSKKLLLSDSGFYLCAWSWAPRHDTEAFFGQGTRLTVV.

The chain links TRBV20-1 to TRBJ2-1; 8 nucleotides align to TRBD2. Germline loops: CDR1 DFQATT, CDR2 SNEGSKA (reference sequence). The CDR3 totals 16 residues. V gave up 5 bases and J gave up 8 bases; unmatched junction bases: 17. CDR3 loop: CSASLSGTRILDEQFF. The CDR3 DNA reads TGCAGTGCTTCATTATCCGGGACTAGAATTTTAGATGAGCAGTTCTTC.

CDR3 nucleotide sequence: TGTGCCACAAGAGGGGGGGACTACAATGAGCAGTTCTTC. The encoded protein is CATRGGDYNEQFF. The chain recombines TRBV10-3 with TRBJ2-1, with a possible D match to TRBD2 (7 bases). Germline values: CDR1 ENHRY, CDR2 SYGVKD. This CDR3 is 13 amino acids long. The V gene lost 10 bases and the J gene lost 3 bases, with 13 bases spanning the gap.

This sequence joins TRBV6-5 and TRBJ1-1; maybe TRBD1 (5 bases). V was shortened by 2 bases and J by 3 bases, with 16 bases between the two germline ends. The germline CDR1 and CDR2 sequences are MNHEY and SVGAGI. This CDR3 contains 16 residues. The CDR3 DNA is TGTGCCAGCAGTTACAGGCCAGGGCATAGGGACACTGAAGCTTTCTTT. Its translation is CASSYRPGHRDTEAFF.

The sample holds a few counts of this clonotype. The rearrangement uses TRBV5-4 and TRBJ2-5; 8 nucleotides agree with TRBD2. With V trimmed by 0 bases and J by 2 bases, 6 bases remained unmatched. The CDR3 runs to 16 residues. Germline values: CDR1 SGHNT, CDR2 YYREEE (reference sequence). DNA of the CDR3: TGTGCCAGCAGCTTGGAGGGCGGCGGGGGGCAAGAGACCCAGTACTTC. Translating it yields CASSLEGGGGQETQYF.

The chain joins TRBV12-3 or TRBV12-4 to TRBJ1-4, with no clear D. The CDR3 totals 13 residues. V lost 1 base and J lost 7, with 7 bases in between. The CDR3 DNA follows: TGTGCCAGCAGTTTAGGACAACTTGAAAAACTGTTTTTT. This encodes CASSLGQLEKLFF.

This clonotype was recorded a few times. This rearrangement joins TRBV20-1 to TRBJ2-1, with D perhaps being TRBD1 or TRBD2 (6 bases each). The germline V and J ends were trimmed by 0 bases and 7 bases, with 13 bases remaining between them. The CDR3 contains 14 residues. Germline lookup yields CDR1 DFQATT and CDR2 SNEGSKA (reference sequence). The CDR3 loop is CSARDVGGGNEQFF. CDR3 nucleotide sequence: TGCAGTGCTAGAGATGTAGGAGGGGGGAATGAGCAGTTCTTC.

This clonotype was observed a handful of times. The chain couples TRBV18 to TRBJ2-7; D is undetermined. The germline CDR1 and CDR2 sequences are KGHSH and LQKENI. The CDR3 has 14 amino acids. V was pared by 4 bases and J by 5 bases, with 15 bases between. CDR3 sequence (DNA): TGTGCCAGCTCACGGCCACTATCCCGCCACGAGCAGTACTTC. This translates into CASSRPLSRHEQYF.

The V call is TRBV21-1, the J call TRBJ2-1; the D call TRBD1 from the table was never checked on the DNA. TRBV21-1 corresponds to a pseudogene. The CDR3 has 17 amino acids. The CDR3 DNA sequence: TGTGCCAGCAGCTTACCCGGGACGAAAGGAACCTACAATGAGCAGTTCTTC. The encoded protein is CASSLPGTKGTYNEQFF.

This chain joins TRBV20-1 and TRBJ2-1; TRBD2 aligns across 7 bases. The V gene's germline CDR1 is DFQATT and CDR2 SNEGSKA (reference sequence). This CDR3 has 15 residues. Trimming at V came to 6 bases and at J to 1 base, leaving 9 bases not matched to a gene. CDR3 protein: CSADYRGESYNEQFF. The CDR3 coding sequence is TGCAGTGCCGATTACCGGGGGGAATCCTACAATGAGCAGTTCTTC.